The rows below give T cell receptor beta chains drawn from one sample of a study of cytomegalovirus exposure and HLA in healthy donors. The method was immunoSEQ multiplex PCR; TCRdb's version includes in-frame clones alone and lacks a portion of them. Recorded for this sample: about 54,000 clones. Sequenced material: PBMCs. The receptors were gathered from a middle-aged woman in good health and CMV-seronegative. Each CDR3 is given with its conserved first and last residue. A D gene is named only where the DNA matches it firmly. Only some rows state a clone size, as once, few, many or a class for expanded clones.

>.|TRBJ2-7|TRBD1|TRBV6-6
CASSRGTGGPAYEQYF
TGTGCCAGCAGTCGTGGTACAGGGGGGCCCGCCTACGAGCAGTACTTC
>.|TRBJ2-1|TRBD2|TRBV7-3
CASSLVSGSSYNEQFF
TGTGCCAGCAGCTTAGTTAGCGGGAGTTCCTACAATGAGCAGTTCTTC
>.|TRBJ2-7|.|TRBV6-5
CASSSITSSYEQYF
TGTGCCAGCAGTTCGATCACAAGCTCCTACGAGCAGTACTTC
>.|TRBJ2-1|TRBD2|TRBV5-1
CASSFGTSGWGNEQFF
TGCGCCAGCAGCTTTGGGACTAGTGGGTGGGGGAATGAGCAGTTCTTC
>.|TRBJ2-3|.|TRBV6-4
CASSESGGSTDTQYF
TGTGCCAGCAGTGAATCAGGGGGGAGCACAGATACGCAGTATTTT
>.|TRBJ1-2|TRBD1|TRBV6-5
CASSRQGRYYGYTF
TGTGCCAGCAGCCGACAGGGGAGATACTATGGCTACACCTTC
>.|TRBJ1-4|.|TRBV6-5
CASSTEWRTNEKLFF
TGTGCCAGCAGTACCGAGTGGAGGACTAATGAAAAACTGTTTTTT
>.|TRBJ1-5|.|TRBV6-5
CASSPRDEHQPQHF
TGTGCCAGCAGCCCCCGGGATGAGCATCAGCCCCAGCATTTT
>.|TRBJ1-5|.|TRBV5-1
CASSLGTLRDQPQHF
TGCGCCAGCAGCTTGGGAACCCTGAGGGATCAGCCCCAGCATTTT
>.|TRBJ1-1|.|TRBV18
CASSLTGYTEAFF
TGTGCCAGCTCACTCACAGGGTACACTGAAGCTTTCTTT
>.|TRBJ1-1|.|TRBV20-1
CSALRTTEAFF
TGCAGTGCTCTACGCACCACTGAAGCTTTCTTT
>.|TRBJ2-3|.|TRBV5-1
CASSTGQMTDTQYF
TGCGCCAGCAGCACAGGACAGATGACAGATACGCAGTATTTT
>.|TRBJ1-2|.|TRBV7-2
CASSPEGVGYGYTF
TGTGCCAGCAGCCCAGAGGGGGTGGGCTATGGCTACACCTTC
>.|TRBJ1-4|TRBD1|TRBV25-1
CASSEAGTGWALTEKLFF
TGTGCCAGCAGTGAAGCCGGGACAGGGTGGGCTCTAACGGAAAAACTGTTTTTT
>.|TRBJ1-5|.|TRBV10-3
CAISMTENYNSNQPQHF
TGTGCCATCAGCATGACAGAAAACTATAATAGCAATCAGCCCCAGCATTTT
>.|TRBJ2-7|.|TRBV7-9
CASSPGDEQYF
TGTGCCAGCAGCCCCGGGGACGAGCAGTACTTC
>.|TRBJ2-7|.|TRBV6-4
CASSDGGAIWEQYF
TGTGCCAGCAGTGACGGGGGGGCTATATGGGAGCAGTACTTC
>.|TRBJ2-3|.|TRBV5-1
CASSLVLARTDTQYF
TGCGCCAGCAGCTTGGTCCTAGCCCGCACAGATACGCAGTATTTT
>.|TRBJ1-5|.|TRBV29-1
CSVCLNSNQPQHF
TGCAGCGTTTGTCTAAATAGCAATCAGCCCCAGCATTTT
>.|TRBJ2-2|.|TRBV5-1
CASSLLTQNTGELFF
TGCGCCAGCAGCTTGCTGACTCAGAACACCGGGGAGCTGTTTTTT
>medium-sized|TRBJ2-1|TRBD2|TRBV10-3
CAISSGSGAYNEQFF
TGTGCCATCAGTAGCGGGAGTGGGGCCTACAATGAGCAGTTCTTC
>.|TRBJ2-7|.|TRBV21-1
CASTLRDRGLYEQYF
TGTGCCAGCACGTTGCGGGACAGGGGGTTATACGAGCAGTACTTC
>.|TRBJ2-7|.|TRBV4-2
CASSQEEQGSYEQYF
TGTGCCAGCAGCCAAGAGGAGCAGGGTTCCTACGAGCAGTACTTC
>.|TRBJ1-4|.|TRBV5-1
CASSGGTTNEKLFF
TGCGCCAGCAGCGGAGGTACAACTAATGAAAAACTGTTTTTT
>.|TRBJ1-5|.|TRBV28
CASSPRKGQQHQPQHF
TGTGCCAGCAGTCCGCGAAAGGGACAACAACATCAGCCCCAGCATTTT
>.|TRBJ1-6|.|TRBV28
CASSLRSRSSYNSPLHF
TGTGCCAGCAGTTTACGTAGTCGGAGCTCCTATAATTCACCCCTACACTTT
>.|TRBJ2-7|.|TRBV18
CASSLGEEQYF
TGTGCCAGCTCCCTCGGAGAAGAGCAGTACTTC
>.|TRBJ2-7|TRBD1|TRBV19
CASSTAGGQGSYEQYF
TGTGCCAGTAGTACCGCGGGGGGACAGGGGTCCTACGAGCAGTACTTC
>.|TRBJ2-7|TRBD1|TRBV28
CASSRYRDRGRLIYAQYF
TGTGCCAGCAGCCGCTACCGGGACAGGGGGCGATTGATCTATGCGCAGTACTTC
>.|TRBJ1-6|.|TRBV5-1
CASSSHRDSPLHF
TGCGCCAGCAGCTCACACAGGGATTCACCCCTCCACTTT
>.|TRBJ2-1|TRBD2|TRBV25-1
CASSGGILRLAGDNEQFF
TGTGCCAGCAGTGGGGGGATACTACGACTAGCGGGGGACAATGAGCAGTTCTTC
>.|TRBJ1-1|.|TRBV15
CATSRDNAQDTGLAFF
TGTGCCACCAGCAGAGATAACGCTCAGGACACAGGGCTCGCTTTCTTT
>.|TRBJ1-1|TRBD1|TRBV2
CASRDREGTEAFF
TGTGCCAGCAGGGACAGGGAGGGCACTGAAGCTTTCTTT
>.|TRBJ2-7|TRBD2|TRBV14
CASSLAGVGPYEQYF
TGTGCCAGCAGCCTAGCGGGGGTGGGTCCCTACGAGCAGTACTTC
>.|TRBJ2-7|TRBD1|TRBV25-1
CASNGQGEYSYEQYF
TGTGCCAGCAACGGACAGGGGGAGTACTCCTACGAGCAGTACTTC
>.|TRBJ1-2|.|TRBV7-2
CASSLARQNGYTF
TGTGCCAGCAGCTTAGCAAGACAGAATGGCTACACCTTC
>.|TRBJ2-2|.|TRBV6-1
CASSEAAGTGELFF
TGTGCCAGCAGTGAAGCTGCAGGAACCGGGGAGCTGTTTTTT
>.|TRBJ1-1|.|TRBV28
CASSLWTANTEAFF
TGTGCCAGCAGTTTATGGACAGCGAACACTGAAGCTTTCTTT
>.|TRBJ2-5|.|TRBV7-2
CASSLGRGRETQYF
TGTGCCAGCAGCTTAGGCAGGGGACGAGAGACCCAGTACTTC
>.|TRBJ1-4|.|TRBV7-9
CASSLEEEKLFF
TGTGCCAGCAGCTTAGAAGAGGAAAAACTGTTTTTT
>.|TRBJ2-3|.|TRBV7-8
CASSRNSGRTDTQYF
TGTGCCAGCAGCCGTAATAGCGGACGCACAGATACGCAGTATTTT
>.|TRBJ2-5|.|TRBV6-5
CASSYRIGLRETQYF
TGTGCCAGCAGTTACCGGATTGGGCTCAGGGAGACCCAGTACTTC
>.|TRBJ2-2|.|TRBV19
CASSISPTVTGELFF
TGTGCCAGTAGTATTTCTCCTACAGTCACCGGGGAGCTGTTTTTT
>.|TRBJ2-3|.|TRBV28
CASKEGATDTQYF
TGTGCCAGCAAGGAGGGGGCTACAGATACGCAGTATTTT
>.|TRBJ1-3|TRBD1|TRBV28
CASSLIGQGANTIYF
TGTGCCAGCAGTTTAATAGGACAGGGGGCCAACACCATATATTTT
>.|TRBJ2-7|TRBD2|TRBV6-1
CASSRRGDDSGEQYF
TGTGCCAGCAGTAGGCGGGGGGACGACAGCGGGGAGCAGTACTTC
>.|TRBJ2-7|TRBD1|TRBV7-2
CASSSNLDRTYEQYF
TGTGCCAGCAGCTCAAACCTGGACAGGACCTACGAGCAGTACTTC
>.|TRBJ2-1|.|TRBV7-6
CASSLSIGSGNEQFF
TGTGCCAGCAGCTTAAGTATAGGCTCGGGCAATGAGCAGTTCTTC
>.|TRBJ2-7|.|TRBV18
CASSPFTGRERGYEQYF
TGTGCCAGCTCACCATTCACCGGACGGGAGAGAGGGTACGAGCAGTACTTC
>.|TRBJ1-6|.|TRBV11-2
CASSSMDWPKSLHF
TGTGCCAGCAGCTCCATGGACTGGCCGAAGTCCCTCCACTTT
>.|TRBJ2-3|.|TRBV9
CASSPRGGDRTDTQYF
TGTGCCAGCAGCCCCCGAGGGGGAGACCGCACAGATACGCAGTATTTT
>.|TRBJ1-1|.|TRBV6-5
CASKNREGTEAFF
TGTGCCAGTAAAAACAGGGAGGGGACTGAAGCTTTCTTT
>.|TRBJ2-7|TRBD2|TRBV27
CASRTIERGTYEQYF
TGTGCCAGCAGAACTATTGAGCGGGGTACCTACGAGCAGTACTTC
>.|TRBJ2-2|.|TRBV2
CASRRSTGELFF
TGTGCCAGCAGGCGAAGCACCGGGGAGCTGTTTTTT
>.|TRBJ2-5|.|TRBV11-2
CASSSGQPPQETQYF
TGTGCCAGCAGCTCAGGACAGCCACCCCAAGAGACCCAGTACTTC